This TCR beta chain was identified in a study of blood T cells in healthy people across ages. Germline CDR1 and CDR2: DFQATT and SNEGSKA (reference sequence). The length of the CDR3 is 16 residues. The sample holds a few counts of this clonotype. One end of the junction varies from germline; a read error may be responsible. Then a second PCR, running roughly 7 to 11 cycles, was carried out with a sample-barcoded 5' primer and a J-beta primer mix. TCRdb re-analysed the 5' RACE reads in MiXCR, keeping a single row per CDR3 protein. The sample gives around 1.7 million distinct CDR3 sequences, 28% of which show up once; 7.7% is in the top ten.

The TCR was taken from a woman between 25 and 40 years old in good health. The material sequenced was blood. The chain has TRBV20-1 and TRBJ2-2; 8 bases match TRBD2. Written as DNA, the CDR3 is TGCAGTGCTACCATGACGGGAGGGCCGAATACCGGGGAGCTGTTTTTT. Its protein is CSATMTGGPNTGELFF.